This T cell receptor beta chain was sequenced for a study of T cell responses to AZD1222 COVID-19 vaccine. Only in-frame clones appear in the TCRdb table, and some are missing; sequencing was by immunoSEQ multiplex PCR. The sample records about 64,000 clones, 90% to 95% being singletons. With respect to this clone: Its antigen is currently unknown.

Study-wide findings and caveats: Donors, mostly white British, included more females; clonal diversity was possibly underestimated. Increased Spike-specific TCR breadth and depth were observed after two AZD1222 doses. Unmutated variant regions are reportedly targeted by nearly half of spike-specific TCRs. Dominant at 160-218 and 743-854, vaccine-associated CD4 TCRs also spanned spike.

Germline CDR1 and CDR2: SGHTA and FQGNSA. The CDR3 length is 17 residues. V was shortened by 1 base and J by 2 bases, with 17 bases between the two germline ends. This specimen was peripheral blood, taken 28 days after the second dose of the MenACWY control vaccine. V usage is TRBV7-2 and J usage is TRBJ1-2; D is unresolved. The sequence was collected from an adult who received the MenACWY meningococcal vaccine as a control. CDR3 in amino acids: CASSLVSGSNKNYGYTF. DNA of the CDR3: TGTGCCAGCAGCTTAGTTTCAGGTAGCAACAAAAACTATGGCTACACCTTC.